A single sample is the source of the 29 T cell receptor beta chains below, sequenced in a study of cytomegalovirus exposure and HLA in healthy donors. The study ran its PCR with 60 Vbeta and 13 Jbeta primers. Data came from immunoSEQ multiplex PCR; TCRdb stores just in-frame clones and leaves some out. The sample includes about 52,000 clones, around 72% of them seen just once. The sample taken for sequencing was PBMCs. These receptors came from a young man in good health and CMV-seronegative.

The chain recombines TRBV30 with TRBJ1-2; 8 bases line up with TRBD1. V lost 0 bases, J lost 8 bases, and 8 bases stayed unmatched. The CDR3 runs 14 residues. Germline CDR1 GTSNPN, CDR2 SVGIG (reference sequence). DNA of the CDR3: TGTGCCTGGAGTGTTTCCACAGGGGGTCGGGGCTACACCTTC. Its protein product is CAWSVSTGGRGYTF.

The V and J genes are TRBV7-2 and TRBJ1-1; D unresolved. The germline gives CDR1 SGHTA, CDR2 FQGNSA. Trimming took off 5 bases at V and 6 bases at J, with 13 bases between the two ends. This CDR3 has 13 residues. As DNA, the CDR3 is TGTGCCAGCAGCCCTGAGAGAGGCGCTGAAGCTTTCTTT. It translates to CASSPERGAEAFF.

This clone occurred a few times. V gene TRBV30 combines with J gene TRBJ2-2, with 8 nucleotides matching TRBD2. The germline V gene encodes CDR1 GTSNPN and CDR2 SVGIG (reference sequence). The trim removed 8 bases at V and 7 bases at J, leaving 15 bases unmatched. The CDR3 runs 15 residues. As DNA, the CDR3 is TGTGCCCAAGAGACGAGCGGGAGTGGAAACGGGGAGCTGTTTTTT. Protein sequence: CAQETSGSGNGELFF. The entire variable domain, with the rest obtained from reference TRBV30 and TRBJ2-2, is as follows: SQTIHQWPATLVQPVGSPLSLECTVEGTSNPNLYWYRQAAGRGLQLLFYSVGIGQISSEVPQNLSASRPQDRQFILSSKKLLLSDSGFYLCAQETSGSGNGELFFGEGSRLTVL.

The rearrangement uses TRBV4-3 and TRBJ2-7, with 10 bases fitting TRBD2. The V gene's germline CDR1 is LGHNA and CDR2 YSLEER. V dropped 3 bases and J dropped 3; count of bases not matched to a gene: 8. The CDR3 covers 16 residues. Here the CDR3 DNA reads TGCGCCAGCAGCCAGTCGGAACTAGCGGGATACTACGAGCAGTACTTC. It yields the protein CASSQSELAGYYEQYF.

This chain links TRBV4-3 with TRBJ2-3, with a tentative D call TRBD2 (6 bases). Germline CDR1 reads LGHNA; CDR2 reads YSLEER. Trimming shortened V by 0 bases and J by 0 bases, and 16 bases separated the two germline ends. The length of the CDR3 is 18 residues. The CDR3 DNA follows: TGCGCCAGCAGCCAAGATGCGGGTCGGGAGTGGAGCACAGATACGCAGTATTTT. It yields the protein CASSQDAGREWSTDTQYF.

The chain couples TRBV2 to TRBJ1-1; 7 bases match TRBD1. Germline CDR1 is SNHLY and CDR2 is FYNNEI. The length of the CDR3 is 14 residues. Trimming took 6 bases from V and 5 from J; bases not matched to a gene: 9. DNA of the CDR3: TGTGCCAGCAGAAGGGGACAGCGGGGGACTGAAGCTTTCTTT. Translating gives CASRRGQRGTEAFF.

The chain recombines TRBV2 with TRBJ1-5; D call uncertain. CDR1 SNHLY and CDR2 FYNNEI come from the germline V gene. The CDR3 extends over 13 amino acids. Trimming pared 6 bases from V and 5 bases from J, leaving 11 bases between. CDR3 in amino acids: CASSGLRDQPQHF. The CDR3 region has the DNA TGTGCCAGCAGCGGCTTGCGGGATCAGCCCCAGCATTTT.

V is TRBV6-6 and J is TRBJ2-1, with D hard to call. The germline V gene has CDR1 MNHNY and CDR2 SVGAGI (reference sequence). The V end lost 5 bases, the J end lost 0 bases, and 14 bases lay between the germline ends. The CDR3 has 16 amino acids. CDR3 sequence: CASSPRVLSSYNEQFF. The CDR3 region has the DNA TGTGCCAGCAGTCCCCGAGTGCTGAGCTCCTACAATGAGCAGTTCTTC.

The chain uses TRBV4-2 and TRBJ1-1, with 7 bases matching TRBD1. The length of the CDR3 is 16 residues. Germline-derived CDR1 and CDR2 are LGHNA and YNFKEQ. V lost 0 bases to trimming and J lost 5 bases; unmatched junction nucleotides: 9. CDR3 residues: CASSQDLQGTLTEAFF. The CDR3 bases are TGTGCCAGCAGCCAAGATTTACAGGGGACCCTTACTGAAGCTTTCTTT.

Here the CDR3 reads CASSWGGLASGYTF. DNA for the CDR3: TGTGCCAGCAGTTGGGGGGGCTTGGCTTCTGGCTACACCTTC. The J gene is TRBJ1-2, the V gene TRBV28; D is perhaps TRBD1 (6 bases). CDR1 and CDR2 (germline): MDHEN, SYDVKM. This CDR3 has 14 amino acids. The V gene lost 4 bases and the J gene lost 7 bases, with 16 bases spanning the gap.

This chain joins TRBV28 and TRBJ1-4, with no clear D. Per the germline V gene, CDR1 is MDHEN and CDR2 is SYDVKM. The CDR3 runs 15 residues. The V gene lost 5 bases and the J gene lost 0 bases, with 10 bases spanning the gap. CDR3 sequence reads: CASSPRVATNEKLFF. The CDR3 region has the DNA TGTGCCAGCAGTCCGCGAGTTGCAACTAATGAAAAACTGTTTTTT.

The chain couples TRBV2 to TRBJ2-3; 8 bases agree with TRBD2. The CDR3 runs to 18 residues. Looked up from germline, CDR1 is SNHLY and CDR2 is FYNNEI. Losses at the gene ends were 0 bases for V and 6 bases for J; bases not matched to a gene: 14. The CDR3: CASSEALSGLAGRDTQYF. The DNA for the CDR3 is TGTGCCAGCAGTGAAGCGCTGTCGGGGCTAGCGGGTCGGGATACGCAGTATTTT.

The CDR3 here is CASSRTVRTQETQYF. The CDR3 DNA follows: TGTGCCAGCAGCCGGACAGTAAGAACTCAAGAGACCCAGTACTTC. The V call is TRBV7-6, the J call TRBJ2-5; possibly TRBD1 for D (6 bases). Germline CDR1 SGHVS, CDR2 FNYEAQ. The ends were cut back, 5 bases at V and 2 bases at J, with 15 bases in the middle. This CDR3 spans 15 amino acids.

V usage is TRBV5-6 and J usage is TRBJ2-7, with 10 bases aligning to TRBD1. The length of the CDR3 is 15 residues. From germline, CDR1 is SGHDT and CDR2 YYEEEE. V was pared by 4 bases and J by 7 bases, with 11 bases of the junction left unmatched. The CDR3 nucleotides read TGTGCCAGCAGCCGGACCGGGACAGGGGCGTCTGAGCAGTACTTC. Translated: CASSRTGTGASEQYF.

This chain connects TRBV5-4 to TRBJ1-4; D is ambiguous. The V gene's germline CDR1 is SGHNT and CDR2 YYREEE (reference sequence). The V end lost 3 bases, the J end lost 7 bases, and 16 bases lay between the germline ends. The CDR3 has 15 residues. The CDR3 region has the DNA TGTGCCAGCAGCTCTCCTGGAGGGAAGGGTGAAAAACTGTTTTTT. Protein sequence: CASSSPGGKGEKLFF. Looking up the rest from reference TRBV5-4 and TRBJ1-4 gives the full variable domain: ETGVTQSPTHLIKTRGQQVTLRCSSQSGHNTVSWYQQALGQGPQFIFQYYREEENGRGNFPPRFSGLQFPNYSSELNVNALELDDSALYLCASSSPGGKGEKLFFGSGTQLSVL.

This clone showed up just a few times. This chain joins TRBV4-1 and TRBJ2-2; possibly TRBD1 for D (5 bases). The CDR3 totals 13 residues. Between the trimmed V and J ends, which lost 8 bases and 1 base, there was a span of 8 bases. Germline V gene sequence: CDR1 MGHRA, CDR2 YSYEKL. The CDR3: CASQGQNTGELFF. In DNA form, the CDR3 reads TGCGCCAGCCAAGGACAGAACACCGGGGAGCTGTTTTTT.

The V call is TRBV29-1, the J call TRBJ2-2, with unresolved D. Germline CDR1 reads SQVTM; CDR2 reads ANQGSEA. V was shortened by 4 bases and J by 4 bases, with 7 bases between the two germline ends. The CDR3 has 12 residues. The CDR3 DNA is TGCAGCGTTGGGCGGATCACCGGGGAGCTGTTTTTT. Amino acids: CSVGRITGELFF.

This clone was found a few times. This chain links TRBV28 with TRBJ2-1; unclear D gene. Germline V gene lookup returns CDR1 MDHEN and CDR2 SYDVKM. V was trimmed by 8 bases and J by 0 bases, leaving 11 bases between them. This CDR3 has 14 amino acids. CDR3 in amino acids: CASVDKSSYNEQFF. CDR3 nucleotide sequence: TGTGCCAGCGTCGACAAGAGCTCCTACAATGAGCAGTTCTTC.

This rearrangement joins TRBV6-4 to TRBJ2-3; D may be TRBD2 (6 bases). The CDR3 contains 15 residues. Per the germline V gene, CDR1 is MRHNA and CDR2 is SNTAGT. V was pared by 0 bases and J by 2 bases, with 9 bases between. CDR3 sequence (DNA): TGTGCCAGCAGTGACTCTGCGGGAATCACAGATACGCAGTATTTT. This gives the protein CASSDSAGITDTQYF.

This clone has a handful of counts. The V call is TRBV6-1, the J call TRBJ1-1, with TRBD1 identical over 7 bases. CDR3 length: 14 amino acids. J lost 4 bases, V lost 7 bases, and 9 bases had no gene match. CDR1 is MNHNS and CDR2 is SASEGT in the germline V gene. The CDR3 region is CASIGGQVGTEAFF. In DNA form, the CDR3 reads TGTGCCAGCATTGGAGGACAGGTGGGCACTGAAGCTTTCTTT.

As concerns this clone: One junction end disagrees with the germline gene, perhaps due to a read error. The J gene is TRBJ2-3, the V gene TRBV5-8; 10 positions agree with TRBD1. The CDR3 length is 15 residues. Germline lookup yields CDR1 SGHTS and CDR2 YDEGEE. CDR3: CASSLGTGVTDTQYF. As DNA, the CDR3 is TGTGCCAGCAGTTTGGGGACAGGGGTGACAGATACGCAGTATTTT. The complete variable domain, with remaining parts taken from reference TRBV5-8 and TRBJ2-3, reads EAGVTQSPTHLIKTRGQQATLRCSPISGHTSVYWYQQALGLGLQFLLWYDEGEERNRGNFPPRFSGRQFPNYSSELNVNALELEDSALYLCASSLGTGVTDTQYFGPGTRLTVL.

This clone was observed a few times. The chain links TRBV19 to TRBJ1-1; D unclear. The germline V gene encodes CDR1 LNHDA and CDR2 SQIVND (reference sequence). V dropped 6 bases and J dropped 0 bases, with 11 bases sitting between them. The CDR3 spans 14 residues. The DNA of the CDR3 is TGTGCCAGTAGGGGCAATTCGATGAACACTGAAGCTTTCTTT. The encoded protein is CASRGNSMNTEAFF.

The V gene is TRBV5-3, the J gene TRBJ2-3; D uncertain. TRBV5-3 is labeled an ORF, and its function is uncertain. The ends were cut back, 4 bases at V and 2 bases at J, with 17 bases in the middle. The CDR3 length is 16 residues. The CDR3 bases are TGTGCCAGAAGCACCGGCGGCCTGGATGTCACAGATACGCAGTATTTT. Its translation: CARSTGGLDVTDTQYF.

The table lists this clone with a few counts. The rearrangement joins TRBV5-4 to TRBJ1-1; TRBD1 is a possible D gene (6 bases). Germline V CDR1 and CDR2: SGHNT, YYREEE (reference sequence). The CDR3 runs 15 residues. The V end lost 0 bases, the J end lost 4 bases, and 13 bases lay between the germline ends. The CDR3 loop reads CASSLGSPGVTEAFF. For the CDR3, the DNA is TGTGCCAGCAGCTTGGGGAGTCCAGGGGTCACTGAAGCTTTCTTT. Using reference TRBV5-4 and TRBJ1-1 for the parts outside the CDR3, the full variable domain is ETGVTQSPTHLIKTRGQQVTLRCSSQSGHNTVSWYQQALGQGPQFIFQYYREEENGRGNFPPRFSGLQFPNYSSELNVNALELDDSALYLCASSLGSPGVTEAFFGQGTRLTVV.

J is TRBJ1-4 and V is TRBV7-9; D call uncertain. The CDR3 runs 15 residues. CDR1 is SEHNR and CDR2 is FQNEAQ in the germline V gene (reference sequence). The V end lost 3 bases, the J end lost 1 base, and 9 bases lay between the germline ends. The CDR3 nucleotides read TGTGCCAGCAGCTTTTTATCAGGAACTAATGAAAAACTGTTTTTT. Translated, it gives CASSFLSGTNEKLFF.

The chain recombines TRBV6-5 with TRBJ1-2, with D possibly being TRBD1 (6 bases). This CDR3 is 15 amino acids long. The germline V gene encodes CDR1 MNHEY and CDR2 SVGAGI. Deletions cut 4 bases from V and 7 bases from J, with 19 bases between. Here the CDR3 reads CASSSFTGMKAGYTF. CDR3 in DNA: TGTGCCAGCAGTTCCTTTACAGGGATGAAAGCTGGCTACACCTTC.

The rearrangement links TRBV18 to TRBJ1-1; D might be TRBD1 (6 bases). The V end was cut by 5 bases, the J end by 1 base, with 11 bases between. The germline V gene encodes CDR1 KGHSH and CDR2 LQKENI. CDR3 length: 14 amino acids. The CDR3 DNA is TGTGCCAGCTCAAGAACAGGGTCGAACACTGAAGCTTTCTTT. Translated, it gives CASSRTGSNTEAFF.

The chain joins TRBV5-1 to TRBJ1-1, with D perhaps TRBD1 (5 bases). Germline loops: CDR1 SGHRS, CDR2 YFSETQ. V was clipped by 2 bases and J by 0 bases, with 11 bases between them. This CDR3 is built from 15 residues. The CDR3 nucleotides are TGCGCCAGCAGCTTCCGGACATCCATGAACACTGAAGCTTTCTTT. Translated: CASSFRTSMNTEAFF.

This clone has only a few counts. V usage is TRBV2 and J usage is TRBJ1-1; unclear D gene. This CDR3 has 13 amino acids. The germline CDR1 and CDR2 sequences are SNHLY and FYNNEI. The V end was cut by 2 bases, the J end by 0 bases, with 4 bases between. The CDR3 is CASSERVNTEAFF. The DNA for the CDR3 is TGTGCCAGCAGTGAAAGAGTGAACACTGAAGCTTTCTTT. Supplemented by reference TRBV2 and TRBJ1-1, the full variable domain reads EPEVTQTPSHQVTQMGQEVILRCVPISNHLYFYWYRQILGQKVEFLVSFYNNEISEKSEIFDDQFSVERPDGSNFTLKIRSTKLEDSAMYFCASSERVNTEAFFGQGTRLTVV.